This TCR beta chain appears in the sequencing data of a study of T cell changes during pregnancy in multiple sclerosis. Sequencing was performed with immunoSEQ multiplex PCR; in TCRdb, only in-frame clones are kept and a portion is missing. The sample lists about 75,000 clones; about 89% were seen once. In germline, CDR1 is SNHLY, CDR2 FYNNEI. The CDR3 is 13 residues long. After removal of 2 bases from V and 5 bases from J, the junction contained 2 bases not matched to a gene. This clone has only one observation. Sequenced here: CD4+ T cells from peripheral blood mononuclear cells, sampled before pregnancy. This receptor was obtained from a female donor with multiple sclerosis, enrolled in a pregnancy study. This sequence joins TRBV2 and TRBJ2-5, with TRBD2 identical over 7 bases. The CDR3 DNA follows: TGTGCCAGCAGTGAAATGGGGGGGGAGACCCAGTACTTC. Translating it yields CASSEMGGETQYF.